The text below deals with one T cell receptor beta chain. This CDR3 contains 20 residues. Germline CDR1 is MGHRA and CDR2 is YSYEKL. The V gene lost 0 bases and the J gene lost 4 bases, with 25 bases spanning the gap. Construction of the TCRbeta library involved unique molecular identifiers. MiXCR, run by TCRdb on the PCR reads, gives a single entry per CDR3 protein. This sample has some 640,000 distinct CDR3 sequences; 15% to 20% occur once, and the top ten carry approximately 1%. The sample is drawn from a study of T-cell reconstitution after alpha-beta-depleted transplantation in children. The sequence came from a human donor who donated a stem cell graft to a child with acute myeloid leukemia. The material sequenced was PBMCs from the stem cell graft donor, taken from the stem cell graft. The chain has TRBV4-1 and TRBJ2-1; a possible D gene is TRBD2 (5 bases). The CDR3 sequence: CASSQDNLGVSAPNYNEQFF. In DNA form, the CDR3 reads TGCGCCAGCAGCCAAGACAATCTTGGGGTTAGCGCTCCCAATTACAATGAGCAGTTCTTC.